The entry that follows covers one T cell receptor beta chain sequence. Its specificity is not known. The time point denotes: newly diagnosed GD, antithyroid drugs for less than 3 months. Preparation of the TCR library used RNA extracted from PBMCs. Investigators report Graves' disease was diagnosed under American Thyroid Association guidelines. EDTA tubes held roughly 9.9 milliliters of peripheral blood from each patient. Assembly of TCR beta libraries relied on iRepertoire HTBI primers together with Arm-PCR of CDR3 regions. TCRdb passed the multiplex PCR reads through MiXCR, listing each CDR3 protein once. The sample has around 250,000 distinct CDR3 sequences, 20% to 25% seen once. This sample was included in a study of regulatory T cells in long-lasting Graves disease. V trimming: 2 bases; J trimming: 6 bases; junction bases outside the gene matches: 9. This CDR3 spans 15 amino acids. Germline-derived CDR1 and CDR2 are DFQATT and SNEGSKA (reference sequence).

Study-level points and caveats: Persistent disease preferred TRBV28, TRBJ1-2 and TRBJ2-5.

The input for sequencing was peripheral blood mononuclear cells (PBMCs), taken at new diagnosis, from a patient treated with antithyroid drugs. This chain joins TRBV20-1 and TRBJ2-1, with 8 bases identical to TRBD2. The sequence derives from a female donor with Graves disease. CDR3 sequence: CSARPGLVGFNEQFF. For the CDR3, the DNA is TGCAGTGCTAGACCGGGACTAGTGGGTTTCAATGAGCAGTTCTTC.